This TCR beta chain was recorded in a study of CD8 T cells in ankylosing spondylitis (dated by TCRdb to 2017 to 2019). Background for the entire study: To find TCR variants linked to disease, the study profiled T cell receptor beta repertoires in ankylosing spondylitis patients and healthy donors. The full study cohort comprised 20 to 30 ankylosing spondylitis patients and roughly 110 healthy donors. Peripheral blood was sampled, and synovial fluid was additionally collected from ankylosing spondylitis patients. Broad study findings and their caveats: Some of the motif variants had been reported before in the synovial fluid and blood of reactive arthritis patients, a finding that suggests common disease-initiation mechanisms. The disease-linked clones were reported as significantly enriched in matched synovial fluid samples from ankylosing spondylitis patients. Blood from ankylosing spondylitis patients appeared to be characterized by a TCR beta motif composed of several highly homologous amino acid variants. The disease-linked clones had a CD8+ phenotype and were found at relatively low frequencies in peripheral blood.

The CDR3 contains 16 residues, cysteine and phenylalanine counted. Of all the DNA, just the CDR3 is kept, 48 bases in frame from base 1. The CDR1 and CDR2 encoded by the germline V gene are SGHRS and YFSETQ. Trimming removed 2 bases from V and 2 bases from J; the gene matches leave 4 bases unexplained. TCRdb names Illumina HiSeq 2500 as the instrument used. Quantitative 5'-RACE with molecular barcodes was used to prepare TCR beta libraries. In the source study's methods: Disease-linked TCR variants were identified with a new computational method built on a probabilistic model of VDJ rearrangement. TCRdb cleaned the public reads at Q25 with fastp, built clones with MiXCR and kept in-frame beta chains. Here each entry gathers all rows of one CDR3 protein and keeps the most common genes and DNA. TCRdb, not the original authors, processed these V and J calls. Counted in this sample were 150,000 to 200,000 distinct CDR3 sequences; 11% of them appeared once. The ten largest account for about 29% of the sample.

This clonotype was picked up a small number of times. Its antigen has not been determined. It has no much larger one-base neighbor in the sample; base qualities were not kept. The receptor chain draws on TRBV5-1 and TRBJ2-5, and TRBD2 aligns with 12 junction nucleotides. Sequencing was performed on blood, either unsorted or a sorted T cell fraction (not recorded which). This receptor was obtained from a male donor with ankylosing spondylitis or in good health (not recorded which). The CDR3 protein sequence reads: CASSFGTSGPQETQYF. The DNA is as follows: TGCGCCAGCAGCTTTGGGACTAGCGGGCCTCAAGAGACCCAGTACTTC.